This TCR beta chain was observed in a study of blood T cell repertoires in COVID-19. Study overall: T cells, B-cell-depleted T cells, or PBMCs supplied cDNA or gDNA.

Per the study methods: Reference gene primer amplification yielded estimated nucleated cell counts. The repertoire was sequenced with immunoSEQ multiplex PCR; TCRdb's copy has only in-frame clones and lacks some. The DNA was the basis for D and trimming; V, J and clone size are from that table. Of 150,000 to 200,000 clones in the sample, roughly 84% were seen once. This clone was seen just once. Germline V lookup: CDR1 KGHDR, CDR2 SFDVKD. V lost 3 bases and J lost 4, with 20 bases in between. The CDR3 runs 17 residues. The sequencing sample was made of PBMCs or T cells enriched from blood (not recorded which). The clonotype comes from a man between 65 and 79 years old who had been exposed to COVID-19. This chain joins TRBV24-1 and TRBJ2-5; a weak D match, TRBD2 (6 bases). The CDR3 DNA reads TGTGCCACCAGTGATCAAGATAGCGGAGACCTCAGAGAGACCCAGTACTTC. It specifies CATSDQDSGDLRETQYF.